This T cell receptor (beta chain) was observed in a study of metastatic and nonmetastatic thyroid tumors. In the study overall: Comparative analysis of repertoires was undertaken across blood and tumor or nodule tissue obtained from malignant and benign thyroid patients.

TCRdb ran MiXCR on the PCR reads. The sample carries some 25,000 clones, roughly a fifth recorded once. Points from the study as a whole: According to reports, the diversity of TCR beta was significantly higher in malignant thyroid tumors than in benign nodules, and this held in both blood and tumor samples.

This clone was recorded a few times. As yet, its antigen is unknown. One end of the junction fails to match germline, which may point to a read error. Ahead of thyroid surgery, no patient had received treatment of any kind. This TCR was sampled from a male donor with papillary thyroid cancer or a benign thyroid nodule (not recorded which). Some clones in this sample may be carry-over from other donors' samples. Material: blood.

The CDR3 loop is CASRLNQGGDTESFF. CDR3 coding DNA: TGTGCCAGCAGGTTGAATCAAGGGGGGGACACTGAATCTTTCTTT. The rearrangement uses TRBV28 and TRBJ1-1, with D tentatively TRBD1 (6 bases). The germline V gene has CDR1 MDHEN and CDR2 SYDVKM. The CDR3 contains 15 residues. The whole variable domain, remainder taken from reference TRBV28 and TRBJ1-1, is DVKVTQSSRYLVKRTGEKVFLECVQDMDHENMFWYRQDPGLGLRLIYFSYDVKMKEKGDIPEGYSVSREKKERFSLILESASTNQTSMYLCASRLNQGGDTESFFGQGTRLTVV.